This passage covers 17 T cell receptor beta chains from one sample sequenced in a study of cytomegalovirus exposure and HLA in healthy donors. 13 Jbeta primers and 60 Vbeta primers were used for the PCR. Data came from immunoSEQ multiplex PCR; TCRdb stores just in-frame clones and leaves some out. This sample has around 160,000 clones, with around 78% found just once. Sample: PBMCs. The receptors were gathered from a woman aged 40 to 55 in good health and CMV-seronegative.

This chain joins TRBV2 and TRBJ2-3; 10 bases fit TRBD2. Per the germline V gene, CDR1 is SNHLY and CDR2 is FYNNEI. The CDR3 consists of 16 residues. The junction had 6 bases not matched to a gene; V was cut back by 2 bases and J by 4 bases. CDR3 bases: TGTGCCAGCAGTGAAAGAGCGGGAGGGAGATCAGATACGCAGTATTTT. It codes for CASSERAGGRSDTQYF.

This clone turned up a few times. The V gene is TRBV7-8, the J gene TRBJ1-4; the D gene is possibly TRBD1 (5 bases). Per germline, CDR1 SGHVS and CDR2 FQNEAQ. This CDR3 region has 16 residues. The V end was cut by 1 base, the J end by 7 bases, with 16 bases between. Here the CDR3 reads CASSLVATASGEKLFF. The DNA of the CDR3 is TGTGCCAGCAGCTTAGTTGCGACAGCGTCGGGTGAAAAACTGTTTTTT.

This clone was counted a single time. The chain is built from TRBV18 and TRBJ1-2; D is uncertain. Germline CDR1 is KGHSH and CDR2 is LQKENI. The CDR3 is 15 amino acids. With 0 bases removed from V and 6 bases from J, the gap between germline ends came to 14 bases. The CDR3 loop is CASSPPSTFGDGYTF. CDR3 sequence (DNA): TGTGCCAGCTCACCACCGTCGACTTTTGGAGATGGCTACACCTTC.

This clone occurred once. In nucleotides, the CDR3 is TGTGCCAGCAGTTTCGGCGGTTCCTCCTCCTACGAGCAGTACTTC. Translating gives CASSFGGSSSYEQYF. The chain links TRBV27 to TRBJ2-7; the D is unclear. The germline V and J ends were trimmed by 3 bases and 0 bases, with 12 bases remaining between them. The CDR3 is 15 residues long. Germline CDR1 and CDR2: MNHEY and SMNVEV (reference sequence).

The J gene is TRBJ2-5, the V gene TRBV28, with a tentative D call TRBD2 (5 bases). Germline CDR1 and CDR2: MDHEN and SYDVKM. The CDR3 consists of 12 residues. Trimming removed 6 bases from V and 10 bases from J, with 15 bases in between. As DNA, the CDR3 is TGTGCCAGCAGCCTGCCAGGAGGCGGCCAGTACTTC. Translating gives CASSLPGGGQYF.

V is TRBV5-1 and J is TRBJ2-2; 16 positions match TRBD2. Germline V gene data show CDR1 as SGHRS and CDR2 as YFSETQ. The CDR3 contains 18 residues. Losses at the gene ends were 3 bases for V and 5 bases for J; bases not matched to a gene: 7. The chain's CDR3 is CASSSGTSGRARTGELFF. The CDR3 DNA is TGCGCCAGCAGCTCGGGGACTAGCGGGAGGGCCCGGACCGGGGAGCTGTTTTTT.

This clone was detected a few times. CDR3 sequence (DNA): TGTGCCAGCAGTTTTGAAGACCAGGGAAACACTGAAGCTTTCTTT. This translates into CASSFEDQGNTEAFF. The J gene is TRBJ1-1, the V gene TRBV6-1; D perhaps matches TRBD1 (5 bases). CDR1 is MNHNS, CDR2 SASEGT, per germline. This CDR3 is built from 15 residues. Trimming removed 5 bases at V and 2 bases at J, with 15 bases between.

The V gene is TRBV28, the J gene TRBJ1-2; weak D call: TRBD1 (6 bases). V gave up 5 bases and J gave up 4 bases, with 20 bases separating them. This CDR3 contains 16 residues. Germline CDR1 is MDHEN and CDR2 is SYDVKM. The CDR3 DNA reads TGTGCCAGCAGTCTTCAAGGGACAAGGGGCGTCTATGGCTACACCTTC. This gives the protein CASSLQGTRGVYGYTF.

The chain has TRBV30 and TRBJ1-1; the match to TRBD1 covers 11 bases. The CDR3 spans 13 residues. In germline, CDR1 is GTSNPN, CDR2 SVGIG (reference sequence). Trimming removed 4 bases from V and 10 bases from J; junction bases left unmatched: 8. As DNA, the CDR3 is TGTGCCTGGACCGGACAGGGGGCAGGGGTAGCTTTCTTT. It encodes CAWTGQGAGVAFF.

The chain employs TRBV28 and TRBJ2-3; 12 bases line up with TRBD2. After removal of 7 bases from V and 1 base from J, the junction contained 6 bases not matched to a gene. CDR1 and CDR2 (germline): MDHEN, SYDVKM. CDR3 size: 16 residues. The CDR3 sequence: CASKLAGGRGTDTQYF. Here the CDR3 DNA reads TGTGCCAGCAAGCTAGCGGGGGGGAGGGGCACAGATACGCAGTATTTT.

CDR3 sequence: CASSLVPGGPQETQYF. The DNA of the CDR3 is TGCGCCAGCAGCTTGGTACCAGGGGGCCCCCAAGAGACCCAGTACTTC. The chain recombines TRBV5-1 with TRBJ2-5, with 8 bases matching TRBD1. This CDR3 contains 16 residues. With V trimmed by 0 bases and J by 1 base, 5 bases remained unmatched. Germline loops: CDR1 SGHRS, CDR2 YFSETQ.

The chain links TRBV7-8 to TRBJ2-1; 8 nucleotides line up with TRBD2. This CDR3 comprises 15 residues. Losses at the gene ends were 1 base for V and 8 bases for J; bases not matched to a gene: 7. In germline, CDR1 is SGHVS, CDR2 FQNEAQ. CDR3 DNA sequence: TGTGCCAGCAGCTTAGGCGCGGGAGGCATGGATGAGCAGTTCTTC. Its protein product is CASSLGAGGMDEQFF. The complete variable domain, with remaining parts taken from reference TRBV7-8 and TRBJ2-1, reads GAGVSQSPRYKVAKRGQDVALRCDPISGHVSLFWYQQALGQGPEFLTYFQNEAQLDKSGLPSDRFFAERPEGSVSTLKIQRTQQEDSAVYLCASSLGAGGMDEQFFGPGTRLTVL.

This chain uses TRBV29-1 with TRBJ2-3; possibly TRBD1 for D (6 bases). CDR3 length equals 15 residues. Germline V gives CDR1 SQVTM, CDR2 ANQGSEA. V lost 6 bases and J 2 bases, leaving 18 bases between the germline ends. CDR3 DNA: TGCAGCGTCTCACCGGGACAAGGGACCACAGATACGCAGTATTTT. This encodes CSVSPGQGTTDTQYF.

The gene calls are TRBV4-2 and TRBJ1-1; D is uncertain. The ends were cut back, 4 bases at V and 3 bases at J, with 15 bases in the middle. The germline CDR1 and CDR2 sequences are LGHNA and YNFKEQ. The CDR3 is 15 residues long. Here the CDR3 DNA reads TGTGCCAGCAGCCTACCCACTCTCGGGGACACTGAAGCTTTCTTT. This encodes CASSLPTLGDTEAFF.

The gene calls are TRBV30 and TRBJ1-4; unclear D gene. The V and J ends lost 0 bases and 0 bases respectively, with 8 bases between them. Germline values: CDR1 GTSNPN, CDR2 SVGIG (reference sequence). The CDR3 length is 15 residues. The CDR3 protein is CAWSVLGSTNEKLFF. CDR3 bases: TGTGCCTGGAGTGTACTAGGGTCAACTAATGAAAAACTGTTTTTT.

The chain links TRBV29-1 to TRBJ1-1; TRBD1 aligns across 8 bases. CDR3 length: 13 residues. Germline lookup yields CDR1 SQVTM and CDR2 ANQGSEA. Trimming took 3 bases from V and 4 from J; bases not matched to a gene: 4. The CDR3 protein is CSVDRGLGTEAFF. CDR3 bases: TGCAGCGTTGACAGGGGGCTAGGCACTGAAGCTTTCTTT. The whole variable domain, filled in from reference TRBV29-1 and TRBJ1-1, reads SAVISQKPSRDICQRGTSLTIQCQVDSQVTMMFWYRQQPGQSLTLIATANQGSEATYESGFVIDKFPISRPNLTFSTLTVSNMSPEDSSIYLCSVDRGLGTEAFFGQGTRLTVV.

The chain links TRBV5-8 to TRBJ2-2, with a weak D call TRBD1 (5 bases). CDR1 is SGHTS, CDR2 YDEGEE, per germline. The CDR3 has 14 amino acids. The ends were cut back, 3 bases at V and 1 base at J, with 7 bases in the middle. CDR3 loop: CASSSGQNTGELFF. DNA of the CDR3: TGTGCCAGCAGCTCCGGACAGAACACCGGGGAGCTGTTTTTT.